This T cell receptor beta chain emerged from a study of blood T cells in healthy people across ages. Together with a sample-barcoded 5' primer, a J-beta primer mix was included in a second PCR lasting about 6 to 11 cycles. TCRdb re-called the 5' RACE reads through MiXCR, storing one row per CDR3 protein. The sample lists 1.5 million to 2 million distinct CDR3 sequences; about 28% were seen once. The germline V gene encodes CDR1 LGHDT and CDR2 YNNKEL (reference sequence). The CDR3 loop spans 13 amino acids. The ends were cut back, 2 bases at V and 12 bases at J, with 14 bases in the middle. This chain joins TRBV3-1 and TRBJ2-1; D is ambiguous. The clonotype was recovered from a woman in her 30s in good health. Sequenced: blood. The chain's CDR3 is CASSQFKDTSQFF. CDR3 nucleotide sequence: TGTGCCAGCAGCCAATTCAAGGATACATCGCAGTTCTTC.